A selection of T cell receptor beta chains follows, all from one sample in a study of CD8 T cells in Susac syndrome. Using its own MiXCR run on the immunoSEQ multiplex PCR reads, TCRdb lists one record per CDR3 protein. The repertoire holds about 180,000 distinct CDR3 sequences, approximately 94% seen once, with 0.095% to 0.13% in the top ten. The specimen sequenced was CD4+ T cells from PBMCs. The source is a human donor with Susac syndrome. The CDR3 runs from the conserved cysteine through the conserved F or W. The order of the fields is V gene, D gene, clone size, J gene, CDR3 protein, CDR3 DNA. D genes are given only for firm matches. Expanded clones get a size class; other rows say once, few or many, or leave the size out.

V: TRBV6-2/TRBV6-3
D: TRBD2
size: -
J: TRBJ2-3
CDR3: CASSPAVKRGGRTDTQYF
DNA: TGTGCCAGCAGCCCTGCCGTGAAGCGGGGGGGCCGGACAGATACGCAGTATTTT

V: TRBV20-1
D: -
size: -
J: TRBJ2-4
CDR3: CSAAPGSENIQYF
DNA: TGCAGTGCCGCACCCGGGAGCGAAAACATTCAGTACTTC

V: TRBV11-2
D: -
size: -
J: TRBJ2-1
CDR3: CASSLSAQGREQFF
DNA: TGTGCCAGCAGCTTAAGCGCTCAGGGGCGTGAGCAGTTCTTC

V: TRBV11-2
D: TRBD1
size: once
J: TRBJ2-3
CDR3: CASSSTGVLGDTQYF
DNA: TGTGCCAGCAGCTCTACAGGGGTTTTAGGCGATACGCAGTATTTT

V: TRBV18
D: -
size: -
J: TRBJ1-5
CDR3: CASSLGHPRLQPQHF
DNA: TGTGCCAGCTCACTCGGACACCCCCGGCTTCAGCCCCAGCATTTT

V: TRBV7-6
D: -
size: once
J: TRBJ1-6
CDR3: CASSLEGRVTSPLHF
DNA: TGTGCCAGCAGCTTAGAGGGCAGGGTAACATCACCCCTCCACTTT

V: TRBV5-1
D: TRBD1
size: -
J: TRBJ2-1
CDR3: CASSPQTGEYNEQFF
DNA: TGCGCCAGCAGCCCTCAGACAGGGGAATACAATGAGCAGTTCTTC

V: TRBV20-1
D: TRBD2
size: -
J: TRBJ2-1
CDR3: CSARSGLAVEQFF
DNA: TGCAGTGCTAGGTCAGGACTAGCGGTTGAGCAGTTCTTC

V: TRBV5-6
D: -
size: -
J: TRBJ1-4
CDR3: CASSLIFGEKLFF
DNA: TGTGCCAGCAGCTTGATCTTCGGTGAAAAACTGTTTTTT

V: TRBV21-1
D: -
size: -
J: TRBJ2-7
CDR3: CASSKVGEEGRGMDEQYF
DNA: TGTGCCAGCAGCAAAGTGGGGGAGGAAGGCCGGGGGATGGACGAGCAGTACTTC

V: TRBV29-1
D: -
size: -
J: TRBJ2-7
CDR3: CSVIFTGGSSYEQYF
DNA: TGCAGCGTCATCTTCACCGGGGGTAGTTCGTACGAGCAGTACTTC

V: TRBV20-1
D: -
size: -
J: TRBJ1-5
CDR3: CSARSSGGRANQPQHF
DNA: TGCAGTGCTAGATCCAGCGGCGGTCGGGCCAATCAGCCCCAGCATTTT

V: TRBV12-3/TRBV12-4
D: -
size: -
J: TRBJ2-1
CDR3: CASSLDRGDSNEQFF
DNA: TGTGCCAGCAGTTTGGATAGGGGCGATTCCAATGAGCAGTTCTTC

V: TRBV9
D: TRBD2
size: -
J: TRBJ2-3
CDR3: CASSSSPGGGQTDTQYF
DNA: TGTGCCAGCAGCTCCTCTCCGGGGGGAGGGCAGACAGATACGCAGTATTTT

V: TRBV5-6
D: -
size: -
J: TRBJ2-3
CDR3: CASSLISGPTDTQYF
DNA: TGTGCCAGCAGCTTGATCAGCGGGCCCACAGATACGCAGTATTTT

V: TRBV29-1
D: TRBD1
size: -
J: TRBJ1-5
CDR3: CSVAGTGVNQPQHF
DNA: TGCAGCGTGGCCGGGACAGGGGTCAATCAGCCCCAGCATTTT